The clone carrying this T cell receptor (beta chain) was seen a handful of times. This sample was included in a study of blood T cell repertoires in COVID-19. This table comes from immunoSEQ multiplex PCR, and its TCRdb copy is limited to in-frame clones, with some not included. The data contain some 29,000 clones, roughly 90% of them singletons. CDR3 size: 13 residues. Germline CDR1 reads LNHDA; CDR2 reads SQIVND (reference sequence). V was shortened by 2 bases and J by 3 bases, with 5 bases between the two germline ends. The TCR originated in a human donor in a cohort sampled during active COVID-19. Sequencing was done on a sample of peripheral blood. This chain connects TRBV19 to TRBJ1-3; no reliable D call. As DNA, the CDR3 is TGTGCCAGTAGTATAAACATTGGAAACACCATATATTTT. Encoded protein: CASSINIGNTIYF.